The source of this TCR beta chain is a study of blood T cell repertoires in COVID-19. Donors in Cohort 3 who had recovered were those with two negative PCRs, healthcare professional clearance, or resolution of their symptoms. The germline V gene has CDR1 SGHTA and CDR2 FQGNSA. CDR3 size: 15 residues. V trimming: 1 base; J trimming: 8 bases; junction bases outside the gene matches: 8. Libraries were prepared by immunoSEQ multiplex PCR; TCRdb keeps only in-frame clonotypes and omits some of them. Among about 180,000 clones listed, approximately 85% were seen once. The specimen sequenced was PBMCs or T cells enriched from blood (not recorded which). The chain has TRBV7-2 and TRBJ2-3, with TRBD2 matching 8 bases. The receptor was derived from a man aged 40-49 years who had recovered from COVID-19. CDR3 amino acids: CASSLDGRAGATQYF. The CDR3 nucleotides read TGTGCCAGCAGCTTAGACGGGAGGGCCGGCGCTACGCAGTATTTT.